The rows below give T cell receptor beta chains drawn from one sample of a study of blood T cell repertoires in COVID-19. The protocol was immunoSEQ multiplex PCR, while the TCRdb copy is restricted to in-frame clones and leaves out a portion. Of some 250,000 clones in the sample, more than 70% were seen once. The sample taken for sequencing was peripheral blood. The source of these receptors is a woman aged 40 to 55 who had recovered from COVID-19. Both conserved end residues are trimmed from each CDR3. A clone size is listed for some rows: how often the clone was seen (once, few, many), or a class if it is expanded.

J	V	size	length	CDR3
TRBJ2-7	TRBV6-6	-	13	ASTQGAGAPYEQY
TRBJ2-7	TRBV14	few	14	ASSQGTSPSSYEQY
TRBJ2-2	TRBV30	-	12	AWSVGGGTGELF
TRBJ2-4	TRBV30	-	15	AWSVRAGARAKNIQY
TRBJ2-7	TRBV27	-	11	ASSLAGSYEQY
TRBJ1-2	TRBV6-2/TRBV6-3	-	12	ASSPTTGNYGYT
TRBJ2-3	TRBV7-9	-	14	ASSSPGLLAGRGQY
TRBJ1-2	TRBV7-2	-	11	ASSLGGEYGYT
TRBJ2-7	TRBV19	-	15	ASSPPPRDSGGYEQY
TRBJ2-5	TRBV7-2	-	13	ASSLWDSVQETQY
TRBJ2-7	TRBV7-2	once	12	ASSLGQGPHEQY
TRBJ2-7	TRBV19	-	10	ASSAGQGGAY
TRBJ2-1	TRBV6-2/TRBV6-3	few	13	ASSESGRAYNEQF
TRBJ1-3	TRBV11-3	once	18	ASSLDDWGARGSSGNTIY
TRBJ1-1	TRBV29-1	-	10	SGGRQNTEAF
TRBJ1-1	TRBV9	-	8	ASSPSEAF
TRBJ2-7	TRBV7-2	-	15	ASSPRRTSGSRYEQY
TRBJ2-2	TRBV9	-	15	ASSVGAGTGYTGELF
TRBJ2-1	TRBV15	once	13	AAKAGLADYNEQF
TRBJ2-7	TRBV5-5	-	14	ASSLWGTGRGYEQY
TRBJ2-7	TRBV9	-	12	ASSVGGPTYEQY
TRBJ2-1	TRBV7-3	-	14	ASSSTSLAGGGEQF
TRBJ1-6	TRBV19	-	13	ASSPRDSRNSPLH
TRBJ1-4	TRBV10-3	-	13	AISPQGGTNEKLF
TRBJ1-2	TRBV25-1	-	12	ASSPQGGPLGYT
TRBJ1-2	TRBV4-3	-	14	ASSPDQGQWYYGYT
TRBJ2-2	TRBV7-2	-	14	ASSLVGRSGTGELF